The 7 T cell receptor beta chains presented below share a single source sample, sequenced in a study of cytomegalovirus exposure and HLA in healthy donors (TCRdb year 2017). Libraries were made using the immunoSEQ multiplex PCR assay. The multiplex PCR relied on a mix of 60 forward primers for TCR Vbeta segments and 13 reverse primers for TCR Jbeta segments. Sourced from immuneACCESS, this table was stored by TCRdb with only in-frame sequences that have V and J called. A share of the clones is absent; for the studies checked, an unresolved V gene accounts for under half, and the remainder has no known explanation. The sample data list around 130,000 clones, and around 77% of these were observed just once. The leading ten clones occupy about 1% of the sample. The sample consisted of PBMCs. The source of these receptors is a woman aged 55 to 70 in good health and CMV-seronegative.

The gene calls are TRBV6-5 and TRBJ2-3; D possibly corresponds to TRBD2 (5 bases). Trimming took off 4 bases at V and 2 bases at J, with 13 bases between the two ends. Germline V gene sequence: CDR1 MNHEY, CDR2 SVGAGI. The CDR3 is 15 amino acids. The CDR3, as DNA: TGTGCCAGCAGTTTCCGAAAGCGGAACACAGATACGCAGTATTTT. It translates to CASSFRKRNTDTQYF.

V usage is TRBV28 and J usage is TRBJ2-5; no clear D gene. Germline CDR1 MDHEN, CDR2 SYDVKM. Trimming removed 3 bases from V and 4 bases from J, with 12 bases in between. The CDR3 spans 14 residues. The CDR3: CASSLRQLGETQYF. CDR3 bases: TGTGCCAGCAGTTTGCGGCAGCTGGGAGAGACCCAGTACTTC. Full variable domain (rest looked up from reference TRBV28 and TRBJ2-5): DVKVTQSSRYLVKRTGEKVFLECVQDMDHENMFWYRQDPGLGLRLIYFSYDVKMKEKGDIPEGYSVSREKKERFSLILESASTNQTSMYLCASSLRQLGETQYFGPGTRLLVL.

The chain is built from TRBV5-1 and TRBJ2-7; the D gene is possibly TRBD2 (6 bases). V was clipped by 2 bases and J by 0 bases, with 9 bases between them. In germline, CDR1 is SGHRS, CDR2 YFSETQ. The CDR3 covers 14 residues. CDR3 bases: TGCGCCAGCAGCTTTAGCGGATACTCCTACGAGCAGTACTTC. It codes for CASSFSGYSYEQYF.

The V and J genes are TRBV6-5 and TRBJ2-1; D not certain. The ends were cut back, 0 bases at V and 7 bases at J, with 13 bases in the middle. The CDR3 has 15 amino acids. Germline lookup yields CDR1 MNHEY and CDR2 SVGAGI. CDR3 loop: CASSYSLLTGNEQFF. The CDR3 DNA sequence: TGTGCCAGCAGTTACTCTCTTTTGACGGGTAATGAGCAGTTCTTC.

The V gene is TRBV27, the J gene TRBJ2-1, with a tentative D call TRBD2 (8 bases). V lost 5 bases, J lost 7 bases, and 21 bases lay in between. The CDR3 has 16 residues. Germline assignment: CDR1 MNHEY and CDR2 SMNVEV (reference sequence). The CDR3 is CASSPHSGTAGNEQFF. CDR3 bases: TGTGCCAGCAGTCCTCATAGCGGGACAGCGGGAAATGAGCAGTTCTTC.

This clone came up a few times. This chain links TRBV5-6 with TRBJ1-2; D remains ambiguous. Per the germline V gene, CDR1 is SGHDT and CDR2 is YYEEEE. The V gene lost 4 bases and the J gene lost 7 bases, with 8 bases spanning the gap. This CDR3 comprises 11 residues. CDR3 sequence: CASSLDGGYTF. CDR3 nucleotides: TGTGCCAGCAGCCTAGACGGTGGCTACACCTTC.

V and J are TRBV5-6 and TRBJ2-2, with 8 bases that match TRBD2. V lost 1 base, J lost 1 base, and 3 bases stayed unmatched. The CDR3 has 16 amino acids. The germline V gene encodes CDR1 SGHDT and CDR2 YYEEEE. Here the CDR3 reads CASSLWTSLNTGELFF. In DNA, the CDR3 is TGTGCCAGCAGCTTGTGGACTAGCCTGAACACCGGGGAGCTGTTTTTT.